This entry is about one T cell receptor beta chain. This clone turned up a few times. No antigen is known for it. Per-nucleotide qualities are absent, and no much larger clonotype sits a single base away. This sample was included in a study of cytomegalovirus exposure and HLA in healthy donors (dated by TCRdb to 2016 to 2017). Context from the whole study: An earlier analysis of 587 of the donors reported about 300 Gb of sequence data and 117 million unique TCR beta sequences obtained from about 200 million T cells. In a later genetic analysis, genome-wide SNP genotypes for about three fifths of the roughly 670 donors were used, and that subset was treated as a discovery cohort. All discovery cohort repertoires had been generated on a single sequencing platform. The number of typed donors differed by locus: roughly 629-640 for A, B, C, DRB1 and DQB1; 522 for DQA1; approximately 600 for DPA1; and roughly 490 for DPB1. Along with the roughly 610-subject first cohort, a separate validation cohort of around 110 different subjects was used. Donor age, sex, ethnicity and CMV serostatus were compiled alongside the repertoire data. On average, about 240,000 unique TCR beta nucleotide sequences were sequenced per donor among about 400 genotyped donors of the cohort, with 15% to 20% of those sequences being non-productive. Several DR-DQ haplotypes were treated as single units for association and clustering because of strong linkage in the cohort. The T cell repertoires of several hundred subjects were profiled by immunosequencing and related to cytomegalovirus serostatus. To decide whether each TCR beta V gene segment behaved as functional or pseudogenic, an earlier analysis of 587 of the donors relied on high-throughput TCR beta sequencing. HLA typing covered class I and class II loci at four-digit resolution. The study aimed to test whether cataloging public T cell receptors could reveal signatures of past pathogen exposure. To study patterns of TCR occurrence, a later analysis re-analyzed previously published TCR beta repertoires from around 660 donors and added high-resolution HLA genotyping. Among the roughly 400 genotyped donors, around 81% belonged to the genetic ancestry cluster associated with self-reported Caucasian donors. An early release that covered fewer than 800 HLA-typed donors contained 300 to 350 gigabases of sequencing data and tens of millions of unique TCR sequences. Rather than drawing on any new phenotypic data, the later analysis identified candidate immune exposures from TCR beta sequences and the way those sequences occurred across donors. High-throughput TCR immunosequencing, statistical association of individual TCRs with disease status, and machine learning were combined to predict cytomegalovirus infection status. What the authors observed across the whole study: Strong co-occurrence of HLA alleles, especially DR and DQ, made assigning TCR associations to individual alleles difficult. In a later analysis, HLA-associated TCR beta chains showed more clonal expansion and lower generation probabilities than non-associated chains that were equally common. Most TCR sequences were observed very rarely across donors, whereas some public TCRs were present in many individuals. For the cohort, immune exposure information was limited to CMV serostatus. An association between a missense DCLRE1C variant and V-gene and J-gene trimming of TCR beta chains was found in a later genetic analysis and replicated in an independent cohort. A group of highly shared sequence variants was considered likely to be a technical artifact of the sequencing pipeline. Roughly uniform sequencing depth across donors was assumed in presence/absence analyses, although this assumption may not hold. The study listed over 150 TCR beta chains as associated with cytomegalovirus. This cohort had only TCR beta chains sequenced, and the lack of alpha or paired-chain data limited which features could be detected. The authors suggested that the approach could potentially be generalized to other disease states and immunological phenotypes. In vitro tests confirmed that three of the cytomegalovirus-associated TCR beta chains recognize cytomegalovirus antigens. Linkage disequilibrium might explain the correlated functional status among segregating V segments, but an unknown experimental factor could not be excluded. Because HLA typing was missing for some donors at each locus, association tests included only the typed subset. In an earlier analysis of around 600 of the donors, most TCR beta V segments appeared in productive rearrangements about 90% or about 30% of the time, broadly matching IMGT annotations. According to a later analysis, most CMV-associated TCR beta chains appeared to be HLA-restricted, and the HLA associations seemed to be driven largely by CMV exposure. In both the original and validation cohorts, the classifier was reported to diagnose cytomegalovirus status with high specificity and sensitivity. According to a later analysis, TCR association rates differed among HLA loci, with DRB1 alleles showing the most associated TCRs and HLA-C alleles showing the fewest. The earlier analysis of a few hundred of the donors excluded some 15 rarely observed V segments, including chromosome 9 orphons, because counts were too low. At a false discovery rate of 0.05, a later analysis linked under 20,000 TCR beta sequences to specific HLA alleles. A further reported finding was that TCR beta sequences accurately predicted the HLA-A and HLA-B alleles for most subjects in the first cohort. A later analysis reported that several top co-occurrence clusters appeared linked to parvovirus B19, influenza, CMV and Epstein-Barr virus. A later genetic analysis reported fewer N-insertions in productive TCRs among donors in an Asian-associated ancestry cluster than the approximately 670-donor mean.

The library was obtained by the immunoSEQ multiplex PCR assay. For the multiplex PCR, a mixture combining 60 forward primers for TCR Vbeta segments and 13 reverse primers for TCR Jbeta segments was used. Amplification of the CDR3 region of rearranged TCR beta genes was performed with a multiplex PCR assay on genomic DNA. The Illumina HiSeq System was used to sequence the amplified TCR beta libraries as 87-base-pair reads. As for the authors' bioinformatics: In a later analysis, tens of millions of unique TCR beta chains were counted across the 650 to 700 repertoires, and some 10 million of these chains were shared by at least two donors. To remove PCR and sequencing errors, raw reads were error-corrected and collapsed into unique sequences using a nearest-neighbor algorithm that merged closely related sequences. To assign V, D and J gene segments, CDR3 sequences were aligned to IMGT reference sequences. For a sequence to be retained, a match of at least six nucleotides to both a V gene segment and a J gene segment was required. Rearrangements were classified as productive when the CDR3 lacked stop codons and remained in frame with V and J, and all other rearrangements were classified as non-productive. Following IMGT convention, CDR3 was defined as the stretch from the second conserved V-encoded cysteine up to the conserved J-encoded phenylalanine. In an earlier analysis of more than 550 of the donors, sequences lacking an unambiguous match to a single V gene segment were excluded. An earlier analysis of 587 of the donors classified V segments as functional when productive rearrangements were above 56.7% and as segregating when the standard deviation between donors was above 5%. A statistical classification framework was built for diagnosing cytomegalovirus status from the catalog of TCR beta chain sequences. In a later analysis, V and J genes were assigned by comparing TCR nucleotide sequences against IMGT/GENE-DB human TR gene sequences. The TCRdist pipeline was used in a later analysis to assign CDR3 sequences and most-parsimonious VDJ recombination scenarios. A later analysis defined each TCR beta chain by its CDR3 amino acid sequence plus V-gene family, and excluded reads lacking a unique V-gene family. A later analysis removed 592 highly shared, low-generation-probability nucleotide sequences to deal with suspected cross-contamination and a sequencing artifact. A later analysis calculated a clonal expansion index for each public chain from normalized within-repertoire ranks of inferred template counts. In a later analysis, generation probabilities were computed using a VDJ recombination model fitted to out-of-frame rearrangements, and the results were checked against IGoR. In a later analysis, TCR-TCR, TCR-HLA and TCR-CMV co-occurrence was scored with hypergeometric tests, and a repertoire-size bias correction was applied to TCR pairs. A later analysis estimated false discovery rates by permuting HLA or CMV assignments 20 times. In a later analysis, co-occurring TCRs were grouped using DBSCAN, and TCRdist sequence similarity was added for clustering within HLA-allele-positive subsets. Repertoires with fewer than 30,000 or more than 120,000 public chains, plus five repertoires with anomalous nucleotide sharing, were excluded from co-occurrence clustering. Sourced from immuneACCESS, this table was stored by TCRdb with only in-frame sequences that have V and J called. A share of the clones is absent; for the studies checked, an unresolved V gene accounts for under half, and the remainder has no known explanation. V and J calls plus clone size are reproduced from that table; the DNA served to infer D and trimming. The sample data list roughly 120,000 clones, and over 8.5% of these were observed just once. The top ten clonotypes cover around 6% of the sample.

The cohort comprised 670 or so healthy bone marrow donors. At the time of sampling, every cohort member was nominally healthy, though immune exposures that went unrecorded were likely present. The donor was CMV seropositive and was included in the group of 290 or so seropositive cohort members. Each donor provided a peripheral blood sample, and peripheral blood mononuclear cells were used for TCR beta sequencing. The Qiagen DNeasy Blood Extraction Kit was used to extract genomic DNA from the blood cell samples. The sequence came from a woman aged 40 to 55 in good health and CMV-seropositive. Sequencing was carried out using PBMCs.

CDR3 loop: CASSPPDSLYGYTF. The sequenced DNA: TGTGCCAGCAGCCCACCGGACAGTCTTTATGGCTACACCTTC. The sequence links TRBV5-4 to TRBJ1-2; TRBD1 is a possible D gene, resting on 6 matching bases. V lost 4 bases and J lost 5 bases; the stretch between them is 15 bases long. As encoded in the germline V gene (reference sequence), CDR1 is SGHNT while CDR2 is YYREEE. The CDR3 contains 14 residues, cysteine and phenylalanine counted. Only the CDR3 portion is preserved as DNA: 42 bases, with reading frame beginning at the first base.